These 5 T cell receptor beta chains were sequenced from one sample in a study of shared clonotypes between healthy human individuals (TCRdb year 2020). Libraries were constructed by the immunoSEQ multiplex PCR assay. What TCRdb holds here is the immuneACCESS table cut down to in-frame rearrangements. Part of the clones is not present; checked against another copy, under half of the missing clones reflect an unresolved V gene, and the others are unexplained. For this sample the table gives a few million clones, of which around 93% were detected only once. The ten top clones hold 0.37% of the sample. Sequences were obtained from naive CD4+ T cells from PBMCs. Explained via the paper, the cell subset or site label denotes: CD45RA+ positively selected. These receptors were collected from a man aged 18 to 30 in good health. Some clones in this sample may be carry-over from other donors' samples.

This clone was observed a single time. V is TRBV27 and J is TRBJ2-1, with 13 positions matching TRBD2. Looked up from germline, CDR1 is MNHEY and CDR2 is SMNVEV (reference sequence). The CDR3 length is 17 residues. The J segment lost 9 bases and the V segment lost 5 bases, leaving 13 bases of the junction unmatched. CDR3: CASSPRTSGRAFGEQFF. The CDR3 DNA reads as TGTGCCAGCAGTCCCCGAACTAGCGGGAGGGCCTTTGGTGAGCAGTTCTTC.

The genes are TRBV2 and TRBJ2-5, with D possibly matching TRBD2 (6 bases). This CDR3 has 13 residues. Trimming removed 4 bases from V and 3 bases from J, with 9 bases in between. The germline V gene has CDR1 SNHLY and CDR2 FYNNEI. Here the CDR3 DNA reads TGTGCCAGCAGTGGCCCGGGAGAAGAGACCCAGTACTTC. Protein sequence: CASSGPGEETQYF.

With respect to this clone: An end of the junction does not agree with germline; a read error may underlie this. This chain links TRBV28 with TRBJ2-5; TRBD1 might be the D (6 bases). The CDR3 runs to 10 residues. Germline assignment: CDR1 MDHEN and CDR2 SYDVKM. CDR3 loop: CASSLGQRNF. The CDR3 region has the DNA TGTGCCAGCAGTTTAGGACAGAGGAACTTC.

The J gene is TRBJ2-3, the V gene TRBV7-6; 11 bases align to TRBD2. The CDR3 spans 16 residues. Germline assignment: CDR1 SGHVS and CDR2 FNYEAQ. V was pared by 4 bases and J by 5 bases, with 8 bases of the junction left unmatched. The CDR3 reads CASSSRLAGRGDTQYF. CDR3 bases: TGTGCCAGCAGCTCTAGACTAGCGGGAAGGGGAGATACGCAGTATTTT.

The genes are TRBV27 and TRBJ1-5; perhaps TRBD1 as D (6 bases). CDR3 length: 15 amino acids. Germline V CDR1 and CDR2: MNHEY, SMNVEV (reference sequence). V lost 2 bases and J 4 bases, leaving 12 bases between the germline ends. CDR3 DNA: TGTGCCAGCAGTTTAGGGGGCAGCGATAATCAGCCCCAGCATTTT. As protein: CASSLGGSDNQPQHF.